Listed below are T cell receptor beta chains from one sample, sequenced in a study of resident and recirculating memory T cells in vitiligo. This table comes from immunoSEQ multiplex PCR, and its TCRdb copy is limited to in-frame clones, with some not included. Among tens of thousands of clones listed, 90% to 95% were seen once. Specimen: blood. The receptors originated from a male donor with vitiligo. The CDR3 runs from the conserved cysteine through the conserved F or W. Not all rows give a size; the values are once, few, many and, for expanded clones, a class.

clone size: -; V gene: TRBV5-1; CDR3 protein: CASTSGGANTGELFF
clone size: -; V gene: TRBV7-2; CDR3 protein: CASSPPGLAGGGYEQFF
clone size: -; V gene: TRBV28; CDR3 protein: CASQQLYEQYF
clone size: -; V gene: TRBV5-1; CDR3 protein: CASSKDSGRTDTQYF
clone size: -; V gene: TRBV18; CDR3 protein: CASSPEGQGSTDTQYF
clone size: once; V gene: TRBV14; CDR3 protein: CASSQAPRQRAAYPQYF
clone size: -; V gene: TRBV13; CDR3 protein: CASSSGTSGYNEQFF
clone size: once; V gene: TRBV7-2; CDR3 protein: CASSPLAGGFRGTDTQYF
clone size: -; V gene: TRBV10-3; CDR3 protein: CATNRDSLNTEAFF
clone size: once; V gene: TRBV6-5; CDR3 protein: CASSPTPRNYGYTF
clone size: once; V gene: TRBV28; CDR3 protein: CASAGSWDTEAFF
clone size: -; V gene: TRBV6-5; CDR3 protein: CASSSSYGTYYEQYF
clone size: -; V gene: TRBV11-2; CDR3 protein: CASSLRLARSEQYF
clone size: -; V gene: TRBV11-3; CDR3 protein: CASSGGTSGSSSEQYF
clone size: -; V gene: TRBV28; CDR3 protein: CASSLLTETTEAFF
clone size: -; V gene: TRBV27; CDR3 protein: CASAKEGWNTEAFF
clone size: -; V gene: TRBV10-3; CDR3 protein: CAISESGVEGARRHF
clone size: few; V gene: TRBV6-4; CDR3 protein: CASSDSWQGPSNTEAFF
clone size: -; V gene: TRBV6-5; CDR3 protein: CASSYSSGSGGYF
clone size: -; V gene: TRBV7-9; CDR3 protein: CASSSTQVGSGQPQHF
clone size: -; V gene: TRBV28; CDR3 protein: CASSFLPSAGPWHEQFF
clone size: -; V gene: TRBV4-1; CDR3 protein: CASSQGTGLYGYTF
clone size: -; V gene: TRBV27; CDR3 protein: CASRAGGRGGELFF
clone size: -; V gene: TRBV10-3; CDR3 protein: CAISDYGKGTYEQYF
clone size: -; V gene: TRBV7-3; CDR3 protein: CASSSQLENEQFF
clone size: -; V gene: TRBV6-1; CDR3 protein: CASRGTAFSYEQYF
clone size: once; V gene: TRBV7-3; CDR3 protein: CASSRQGHTMNTEAFF
clone size: -; V gene: TRBV4-1; CDR3 protein: CASGFRDMRLAGVGGEQFF
clone size: -; V gene: TRBV18; CDR3 protein: CASSLIGSIKEDTEAFF
clone size: once; V gene: TRBV5-6; CDR3 protein: CASSSVPNTGELFF
clone size: once; V gene: TRBV11-2; CDR3 protein: CATSSGTGLYEQYF
clone size: -; V gene: TRBV12-2; CDR3 protein: CASHHRPNTGELFF
clone size: -; V gene: TRBV5-1; CDR3 protein: CASSLHNNEQFF
clone size: -; V gene: TRBV25-1; CDR3 protein: CASSEAGSSSEQYF
clone size: -; V gene: TRBV6-1; CDR3 protein: CASSPAGVGVETQYF
clone size: -; V gene: TRBV9; CDR3 protein: CASSVSFGGGFPSTDTQYF
clone size: -; V gene: TRBV30; CDR3 protein: CAWSPPSVASTDTQYF
clone size: -; V gene: TRBV9; CDR3 protein: CASSPRQMNTEAFF
clone size: -; V gene: TRBV19; CDR3 protein: CASSSIQGSYGYTF
clone size: -; V gene: TRBV27; CDR3 protein: CASSAGTGGYEQYF
clone size: -; V gene: TRBV4-3; CDR3 protein: CASSQDFGEGLAASYEQYF
clone size: -; V gene: TRBV29-1; CDR3 protein: CSVEAPGGTYEQYF
clone size: -; V gene: TRBV13; CDR3 protein: CASSTRGEQYF
clone size: -; V gene: TRBV28; CDR3 protein: CASSLSAGPYGYTF
clone size: -; V gene: TRBV5-1; CDR3 protein: CASSSVRGGDYGYTF
clone size: -; V gene: TRBV6-5; CDR3 protein: CASSFSGSESYNEQFF
clone size: -; V gene: TRBV15; CDR3 protein: CATSTTTGSLQETQYF
clone size: -; V gene: TRBV5-1; CDR3 protein: CASSLEFRVTGNEQFF
clone size: -; V gene: TRBV7-3; CDR3 protein: CASSPLGHNEQFF
clone size: -; V gene: TRBV6-5; CDR3 protein: CASSYSAVYGYTF
clone size: once; V gene: TRBV21-1; CDR3 protein: CASSKQQGTLDSYEQYF
clone size: -; V gene: TRBV6-5; CDR3 protein: CASSYFGDRPNYGYTF
clone size: -; V gene: TRBV7-2; CDR3 protein: CASSPRDRESGGYTF
clone size: -; V gene: TRBV6-5; CDR3 protein: CASSYSGRGSKNIQYF
clone size: -; V gene: TRBV9; CDR3 protein: CASSVGSRAGTEAFF
clone size: -; V gene: TRBV5-1; CDR3 protein: CASSLAPGTGLPEQYF
clone size: -; V gene: TRBV5-1; CDR3 protein: CASSLGQGYYNSPLHF
clone size: once; V gene: TRBV6-1; CDR3 protein: CASSGLQSLMGEKLFF
clone size: -; V gene: TRBV5-1; CDR3 protein: CASSLRSGGGETQYF